Sequencing of this TCR beta chain was carried out in a study of OX40 agonist ivuxolimab in advanced cancers. For the study at large: Patients in the trial were receiving intravenous ivuxolimab every 2 weeks, at doses of 0.01 to 10 mg/kg. General study points: Some patients who did not respond also had low normalized T-cell clonal expansion. At 0.1 to 3.0 mg/kg, CD4+ and CD8+ blood T cells expanded clonally by week 6.

V gave up 3 bases and J gave up 5 bases, with 13 bases separating them. The CDR3 extends over 14 amino acids. Germline assignment: CDR1 LNHDA and CDR2 SQIVND (reference sequence). Comments on this clone: Its antigen is unidentified.

The protocol was immunoSEQ multiplex PCR, while the TCRdb copy is restricted to in-frame clones and leaves out a portion. This repertoire shows tens of thousands of clones, 88% found once; its top ten account for around 0.73%. The chain couples TRBV19 to TRBJ2-5; D is ambiguous. The receptor was derived from an adult with an advanced solid tumor such as melanoma, head and neck, liver or kidney cancer. The source was CD4+ or CD8+ T cells sorted from blood, collected in a trial of the OX40 agonist ivuxolimab. The CDR3 sequence is CASSISRPSETQYF. CDR3 nucleotide sequence: TGTGCCAGTAGTATCAGTCGCCCTAGTGAGACCCAGTACTTC.